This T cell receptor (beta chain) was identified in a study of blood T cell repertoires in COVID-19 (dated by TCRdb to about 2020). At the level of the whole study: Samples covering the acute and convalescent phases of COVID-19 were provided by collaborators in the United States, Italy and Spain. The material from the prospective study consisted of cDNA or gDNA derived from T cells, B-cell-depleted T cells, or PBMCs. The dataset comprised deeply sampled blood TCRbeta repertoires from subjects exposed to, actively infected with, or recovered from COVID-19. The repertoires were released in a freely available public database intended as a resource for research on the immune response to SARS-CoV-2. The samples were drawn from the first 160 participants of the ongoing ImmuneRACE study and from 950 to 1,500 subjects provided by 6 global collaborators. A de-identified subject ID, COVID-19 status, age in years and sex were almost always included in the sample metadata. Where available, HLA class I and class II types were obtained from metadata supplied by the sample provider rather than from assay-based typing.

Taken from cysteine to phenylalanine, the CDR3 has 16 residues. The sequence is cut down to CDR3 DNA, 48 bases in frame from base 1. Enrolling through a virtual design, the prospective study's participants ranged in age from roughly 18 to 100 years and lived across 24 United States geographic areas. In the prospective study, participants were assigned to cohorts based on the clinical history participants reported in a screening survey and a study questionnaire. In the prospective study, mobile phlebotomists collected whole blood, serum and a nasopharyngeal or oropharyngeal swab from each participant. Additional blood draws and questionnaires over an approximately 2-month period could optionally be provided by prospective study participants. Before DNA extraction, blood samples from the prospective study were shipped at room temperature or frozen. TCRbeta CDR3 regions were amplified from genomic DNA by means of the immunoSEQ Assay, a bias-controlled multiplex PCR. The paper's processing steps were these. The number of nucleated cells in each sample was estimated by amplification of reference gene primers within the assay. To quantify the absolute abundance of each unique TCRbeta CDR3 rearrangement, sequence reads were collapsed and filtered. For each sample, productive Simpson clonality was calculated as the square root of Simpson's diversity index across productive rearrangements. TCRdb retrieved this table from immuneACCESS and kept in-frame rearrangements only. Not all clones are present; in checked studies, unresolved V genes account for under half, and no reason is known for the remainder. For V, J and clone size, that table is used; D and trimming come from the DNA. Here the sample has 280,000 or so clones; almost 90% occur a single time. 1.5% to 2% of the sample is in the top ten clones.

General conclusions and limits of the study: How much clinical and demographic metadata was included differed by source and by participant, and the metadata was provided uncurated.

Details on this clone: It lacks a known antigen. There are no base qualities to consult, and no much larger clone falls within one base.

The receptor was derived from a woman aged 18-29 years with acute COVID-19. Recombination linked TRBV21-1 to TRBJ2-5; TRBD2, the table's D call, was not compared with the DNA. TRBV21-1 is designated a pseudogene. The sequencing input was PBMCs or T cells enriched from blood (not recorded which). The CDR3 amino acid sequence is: CASSKKGTGHGETQYF. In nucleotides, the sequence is TGTGCCAGCAGCAAAAAAGGGACTGGCCACGGGGAGACCCAGTACTTC.